This TCR beta chain was found in a study of T cells in Graves' hyperthyroidism and ophthalmopathy. Study-wide results and caveats: Progression to ophthalmopathy was predicted a median of 6.5 months early.

This clonotype was detected many times. Its antigen is as yet unknown. The CDR3 contains 13 residues. The V gene's germline CDR1 is GTSNPN and CDR2 SVGIG (reference sequence). Trimming removed 0 bases at V and 12 bases at J, with 15 bases between. Researchers amplified the TCR beta CDR3 regions from RNA transcripts. HTBI primers drove first-round RT-PCR of the TCR CDR3. TCRdb re-derived calls from the multiplex PCR reads in MiXCR, one entry per CDR3 protein. The sample consists of hundreds of thousands of distinct CDR3 sequences, 11% to 15% of them appearing once. Uncontrolled infection, other autoimmune disease, pregnancy and lactation each barred patients from inclusion.

The sample taken for sequencing was blood. V usage is TRBV30 and J usage is TRBJ2-1, with D possibly TRBD1 on 5 matching bases. The receptor was derived from a woman between 18 and 29 years old with Graves' hyperthyroidism. The CDR3 is CAWSVGARLAQFF. CDR3 DNA: TGTGCCTGGAGTGTAGGGGCCCGCTTGGCGCAGTTCTTC.